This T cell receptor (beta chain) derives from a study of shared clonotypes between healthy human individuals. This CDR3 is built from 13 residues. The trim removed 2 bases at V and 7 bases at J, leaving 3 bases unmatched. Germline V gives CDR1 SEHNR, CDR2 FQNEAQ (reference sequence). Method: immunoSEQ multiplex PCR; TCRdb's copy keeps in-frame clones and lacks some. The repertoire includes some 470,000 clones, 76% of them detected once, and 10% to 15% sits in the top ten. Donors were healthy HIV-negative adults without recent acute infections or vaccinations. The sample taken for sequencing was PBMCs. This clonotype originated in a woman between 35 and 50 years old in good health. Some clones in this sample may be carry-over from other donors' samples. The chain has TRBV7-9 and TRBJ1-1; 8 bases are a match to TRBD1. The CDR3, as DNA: TGTGCCAGCAGCTTAACTGGGACAGGTGAAGCTTTCTTT. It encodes CASSLTGTGEAFF.